The sequence of this TCR beta chain was determined in a study of T cells after posttransplantation cyclophosphamide. Profiling relied on immunoSEQ multiplex PCR, and the TCRdb table lists in-frame clones only, not all of them. Among about 46,000 clones listed, 92% were seen once. This CDR3 contains 13 residues. Trimming pared 5 bases from V and 9 bases from J, leaving 14 bases between. Germline V gene lookup returns CDR1 SGHTA and CDR2 FQGTGA. This receptor was obtained from a woman aged 45-59 years in good health and a related stem cell transplant donor. The chain links TRBV7-3 to TRBJ2-1, with D tentatively TRBD2 (6 bases). Sequenced: PBMCs. The CDR3 spells CASSHGTPGEQFF. The CDR3 DNA is TGTGCCAGCAGCCATGGGACTCCGGGTGAGCAGTTCTTC. The full variable domain, rest sourced from reference TRBV7-3 and TRBJ2-1, is GAGVSQTPSNKVTEKGKYVELRCDPISGHTALYWYRQSLGQGPEFLIYFQGTGAADDSGLPNDRFFAVRPEGSVSTLKIQRTERGDSAVYLCASSHGTPGEQFFGPGTRLTVL.